This T cell receptor (beta chain) was profiled in a study of spatial heterogeneity in lung cancer. Across the study: The count of detected beta-chain sequences consistently exceeded that of alpha-chain sequences.

Time point in this sample: blood at routine non-recurrence follow-up after resection. Without sorting, whole RNA was sequenced from tumor, nontumor lung or frozen PBMC. Germline V gene lookup returns CDR1 SGHAT and CDR2 FQNNGV. The CDR3 runs to 14 residues. Trimming removed 5 bases at V and 3 bases at J, with 14 bases between. Single TCR cDNA molecules each had their own unique molecular identifier. TCRdb fed the 5' RACE reads into MiXCR, producing one record per CDR3 protein. The sample lists approximately 12,000 distinct CDR3 sequences; 10% were seen once. The sample holds many counts of this clonotype.

The specimen was PBMCs, collected at follow-up. This rearrangement joins TRBV11-2 to TRBJ2-7, with D possibly being TRBD1 or TRBD2 (6 bases each). The receptor was derived from a female donor with early-stage non-small cell lung cancer. CDR3 sequence: CASSPRRGNYEQYF. The CDR3 DNA reads TGTGCCAGCAGCCCTAGGAGGGGGAACTACGAGCAGTACTTC. Based on the CDR3 plus reference TRBV11-2 and TRBJ2-7, the full variable domain is EAGVAQSPRYKIIEKRQSVAFWCNPISGHATLYWYQQILGQGPKLLIQFQNNGVVDDSQLPKDRFSAERLKGVDSTLKIQPAKLEDSAVYLCASSPRRGNYEQYFGPGTRLTVT.